This T cell receptor beta chain was profiled in a study of blood T cell repertoires in COVID-19. The data were produced by immunoSEQ multiplex PCR, yet TCRdb's version contains in-frame clones alone and is incomplete. The repertoire has under 300,000 clones, about 93% of them found once; the top ten carry more than 0.8%. CDR3 length equals 17 residues. Trimming took 0 bases from V and 2 from J; bases not matched to a gene: 8. Germline V gives CDR1 SGHRS, CDR2 YFSETQ. The specimen was peripheral blood. This TCR was recovered from a man in his thirties or forties with COVID-19, enrolled during active disease. The rearrangement links TRBV5-1 to TRBJ2-5; 9 nucleotides line up with TRBD2. CDR3 DNA: TGCGCCAGCAGCTTGGAACCTAGCGGGGTGCGACAAGAGACCCAGTACTTC. It yields the protein CASSLEPSGVRQETQYF.